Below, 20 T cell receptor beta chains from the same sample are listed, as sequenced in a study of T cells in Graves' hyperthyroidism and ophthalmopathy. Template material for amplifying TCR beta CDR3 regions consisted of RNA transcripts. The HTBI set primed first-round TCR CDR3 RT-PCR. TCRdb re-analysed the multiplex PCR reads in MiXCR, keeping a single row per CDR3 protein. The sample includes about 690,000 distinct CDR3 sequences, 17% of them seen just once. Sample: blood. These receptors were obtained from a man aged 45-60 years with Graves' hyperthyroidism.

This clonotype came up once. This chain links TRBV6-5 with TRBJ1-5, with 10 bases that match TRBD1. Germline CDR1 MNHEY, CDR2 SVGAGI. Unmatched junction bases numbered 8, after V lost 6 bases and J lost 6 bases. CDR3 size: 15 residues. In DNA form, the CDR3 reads TGTGCCAGCAGGGACTCAGGGACAGGGGTTCAGCCCCAGCATTTT. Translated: CASRDSGTGVQPQHF.

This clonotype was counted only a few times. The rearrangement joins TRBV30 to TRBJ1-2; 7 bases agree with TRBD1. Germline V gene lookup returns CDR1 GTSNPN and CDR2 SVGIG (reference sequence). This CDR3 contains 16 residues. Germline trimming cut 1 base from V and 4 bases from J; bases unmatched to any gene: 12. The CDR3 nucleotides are TGTGCCTGGAGTGCCCTAATGGGGAAGGGGGCCTATGGCTACACCTTC. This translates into CAWSALMGKGAYGYTF.

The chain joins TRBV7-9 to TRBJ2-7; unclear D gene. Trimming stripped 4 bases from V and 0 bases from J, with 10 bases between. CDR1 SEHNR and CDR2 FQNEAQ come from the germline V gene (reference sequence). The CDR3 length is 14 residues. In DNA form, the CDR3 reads TGTGCCAGCAGCTCTCCTATGGGCTCCTACGAGCAGTACTTC. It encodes CASSSPMGSYEQYF.

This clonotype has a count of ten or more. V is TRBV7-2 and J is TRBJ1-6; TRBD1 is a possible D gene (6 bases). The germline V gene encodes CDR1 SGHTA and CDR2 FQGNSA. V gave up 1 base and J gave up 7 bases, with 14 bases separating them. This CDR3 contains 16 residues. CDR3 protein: CASSLDAGGLNSPLHF. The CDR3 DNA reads TGTGCCAGCAGCTTAGACGCGGGGGGGCTCAATTCACCCCTCCACTTT.

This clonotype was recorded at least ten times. The CDR3 reads CASSRVDIFSGELFF. The CDR3 nucleotides read TGTGCCAGCAGCCGGGTCGACATATTCAGCGGGGAGCTGTTTTTT. The chain carries TRBV3-1 and TRBJ2-2; D gene ambiguous. The V gene lost 4 bases and the J gene lost 7 bases, with 16 bases spanning the gap. Germline V gives CDR1 LGHDT, CDR2 YNNKEL (reference sequence). The CDR3 consists of 15 residues.

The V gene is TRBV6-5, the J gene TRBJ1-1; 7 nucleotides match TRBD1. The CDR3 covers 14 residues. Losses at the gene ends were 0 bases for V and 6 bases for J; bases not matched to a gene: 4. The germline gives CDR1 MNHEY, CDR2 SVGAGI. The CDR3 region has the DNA TGTGCCAGCAGTTACTCGACAGGGACGGCTGAAGCTTTCTTT. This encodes CASSYSTGTAEAFF.

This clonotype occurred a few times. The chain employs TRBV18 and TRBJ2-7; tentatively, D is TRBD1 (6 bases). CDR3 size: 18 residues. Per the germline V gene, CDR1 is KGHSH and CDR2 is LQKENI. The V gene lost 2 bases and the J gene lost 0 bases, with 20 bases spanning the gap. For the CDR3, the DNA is TGTGCCAGCTCACCATTCTTGGCAGGGGCTTCGATCTCCTACGAGCAGTACTTC. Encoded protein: CASSPFLAGASISYEQYF.

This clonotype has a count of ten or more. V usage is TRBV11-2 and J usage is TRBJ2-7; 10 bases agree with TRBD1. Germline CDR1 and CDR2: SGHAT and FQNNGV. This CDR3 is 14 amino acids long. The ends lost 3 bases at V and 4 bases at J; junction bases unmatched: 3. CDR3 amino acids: CASSLGQGKYEQYF. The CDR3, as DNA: TGTGCCAGCAGCTTGGGACAGGGGAAATACGAGCAGTACTTC.

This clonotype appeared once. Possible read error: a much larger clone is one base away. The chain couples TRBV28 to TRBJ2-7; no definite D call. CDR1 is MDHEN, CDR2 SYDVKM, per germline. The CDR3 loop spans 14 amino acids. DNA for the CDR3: TGTGCCAGCACTTCACCGGCGGTAATCTACGTGCAGTACTTC. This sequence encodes CASTSPAVIYVQYF.

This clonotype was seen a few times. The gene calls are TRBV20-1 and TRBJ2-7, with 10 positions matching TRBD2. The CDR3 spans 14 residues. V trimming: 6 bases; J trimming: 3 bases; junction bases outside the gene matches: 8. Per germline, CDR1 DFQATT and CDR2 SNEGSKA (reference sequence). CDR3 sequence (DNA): TGCAGTGCCCAGAGACTAGCGGGCCTCTACGAGCAGTACTTC. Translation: CSAQRLAGLYEQYF.

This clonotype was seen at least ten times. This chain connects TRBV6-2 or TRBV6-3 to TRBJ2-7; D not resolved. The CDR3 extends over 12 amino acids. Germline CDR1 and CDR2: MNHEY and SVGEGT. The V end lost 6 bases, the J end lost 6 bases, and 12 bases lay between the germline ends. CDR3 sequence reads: CASRTLGFEQYF. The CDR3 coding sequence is TGTGCCAGCAGGACTCTGGGGTTCGAGCAGTACTTC.

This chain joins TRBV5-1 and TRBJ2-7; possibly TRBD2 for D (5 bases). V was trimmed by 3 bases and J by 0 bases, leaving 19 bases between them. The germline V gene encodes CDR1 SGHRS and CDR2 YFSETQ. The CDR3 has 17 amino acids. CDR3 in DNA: TGCGCCAGCAGCTCCCGGATTGGAGGCAGGAGCTCCTACGAGCAGTACTTC. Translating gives CASSSRIGGRSSYEQYF.

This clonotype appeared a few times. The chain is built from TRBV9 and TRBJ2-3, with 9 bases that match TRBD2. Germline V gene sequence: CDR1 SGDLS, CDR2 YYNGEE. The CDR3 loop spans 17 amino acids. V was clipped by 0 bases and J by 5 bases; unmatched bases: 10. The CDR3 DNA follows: TGTGCCAGCAGCGTAGGTGGGGCGGGAGGGCCGGTAGATACGCAGTATTTT. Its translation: CASSVGGAGGPVDTQYF.

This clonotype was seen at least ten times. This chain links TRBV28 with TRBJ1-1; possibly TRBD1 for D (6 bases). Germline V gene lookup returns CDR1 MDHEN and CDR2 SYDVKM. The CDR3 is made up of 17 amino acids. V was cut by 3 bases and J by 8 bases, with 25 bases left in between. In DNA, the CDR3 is TGTGCCAGCAGTTTTGTGGCCCCCAAACAGGGACCTCCCGAAGCTTTCTTT. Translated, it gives CASSFVAPKQGPPEAFF.

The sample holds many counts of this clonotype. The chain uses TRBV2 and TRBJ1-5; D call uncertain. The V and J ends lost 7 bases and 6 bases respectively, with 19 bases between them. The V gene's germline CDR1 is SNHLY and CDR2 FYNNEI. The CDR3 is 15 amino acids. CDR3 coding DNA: TGTGCCAGCACCCGAGGGTTAGGGTTGGGTCAGCCCCAGCATTTT. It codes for CASTRGLGLGQPQHF.

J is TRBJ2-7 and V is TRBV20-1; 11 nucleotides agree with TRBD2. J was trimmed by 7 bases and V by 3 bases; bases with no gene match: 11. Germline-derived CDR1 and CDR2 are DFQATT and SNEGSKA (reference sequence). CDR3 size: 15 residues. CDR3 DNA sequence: TGCAGTGCTAGTAGTCCGACTAGCGGGATCTTGGAGCAGTACTTC. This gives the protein CSASSPTSGILEQYF.

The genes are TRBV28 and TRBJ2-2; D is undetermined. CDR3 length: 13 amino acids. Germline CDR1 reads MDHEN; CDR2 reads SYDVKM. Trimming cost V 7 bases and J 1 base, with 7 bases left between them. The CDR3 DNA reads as TGTGCCAGCATTAGGGAGAACACCGGGGAGCTGTTTTTT. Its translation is CASIRENTGELFF.

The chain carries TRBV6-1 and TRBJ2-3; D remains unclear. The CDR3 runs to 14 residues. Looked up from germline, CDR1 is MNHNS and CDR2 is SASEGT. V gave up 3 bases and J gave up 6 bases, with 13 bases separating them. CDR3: CASSDGARSDTQYF. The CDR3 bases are TGTGCCAGCAGTGATGGAGCGCGTTCGGATACGCAGTATTTT.

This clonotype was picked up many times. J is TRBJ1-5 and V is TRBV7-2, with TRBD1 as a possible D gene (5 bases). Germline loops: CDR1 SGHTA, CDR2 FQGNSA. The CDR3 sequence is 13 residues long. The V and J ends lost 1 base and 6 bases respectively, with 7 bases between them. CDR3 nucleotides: TGTGCCAGCAGCTTAGATCAGGGTCAGCCCCAGCATTTT. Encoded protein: CASSLDQGQPQHF.

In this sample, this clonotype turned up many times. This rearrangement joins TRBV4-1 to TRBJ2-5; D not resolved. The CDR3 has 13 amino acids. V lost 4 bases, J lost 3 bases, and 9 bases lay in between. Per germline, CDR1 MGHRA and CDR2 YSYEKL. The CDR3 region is CASSLNLKETQYF. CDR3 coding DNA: TGCGCCAGCAGCCTCAACTTAAAAGAGACCCAGTACTTC.